The 10 T cell receptor beta chains in this list originate from one sample, sequenced in a study of spatial heterogeneity in lung cancer. Study outcomes and limitations: Within tumors, counts of expanded alpha and beta TCRs tracked tumor mutation counts.

Described time point: sample taken at primary tumor resection. TCRdb redid the calling of the 5' RACE reads with MiXCR, one entry per CDR3 protein. The data hold tens of thousands of distinct CDR3 sequences, with about 4.5% observed a single time. The antigens of these receptors remain unknown. The starting material was lung tumor tissue, obtained at surgery. The receptors here all came from a male donor with early-stage non-small cell lung cancer.

This clonotype was counted many times. The chain employs TRBV5-4 and TRBJ2-7; 10 nucleotides line up with TRBD1. Germline V gives CDR1 SGHNT, CDR2 YYREEE (reference sequence). CDR3 length: 16 residues. With 0 bases clipped from V and 5 bases from J, the junction kept 8 bases outside the gene matches. The CDR3 sequence is CASSLGMGQGFNEQYF. DNA for the CDR3: TGTGCCAGCAGCTTGGGGATGGGACAGGGGTTCAACGAGCAGTACTTC.

The table lists this clonotype with a few counts. The genes are TRBV7-2 and TRBJ1-1; D gene ambiguous. The CDR3 has 15 amino acids. CDR1 is SGHTA, CDR2 FQGNSA, per germline. The V and J ends lost 7 bases and 1 base respectively, with 16 bases between them. The CDR3 reads CASKYGPERNTEAFF. CDR3 bases: TGTGCCAGCAAGTACGGACCGGAACGGAACACTGAAGCTTTCTTT.

This clonotype was seen many times. The chain combines TRBV12-3 or TRBV12-4 with TRBJ2-2; D is uncertain. Trimming shortened V by 2 bases and J by 3 bases, and 10 bases separated the two germline ends. This CDR3 has 15 residues. This chain's CDR3 is CASSLLRLHTGELFF. DNA for the CDR3: TGTGCCAGCAGTTTATTGCGATTACACACCGGGGAGCTGTTTTTT.

The sample holds many counts of this clonotype. The rearrangement uses TRBV27 and TRBJ1-4, with D unclear. Germline-derived CDR1 and CDR2 are MNHEY and SMNVEV (reference sequence). The V end lost 8 bases, the J end lost 8 bases, and 30 bases lay between the germline ends. This CDR3 spans 18 amino acids. The CDR3 region is CASRSISLPVTGGEKLFF. Written as DNA, the CDR3 is TGTGCCAGCCGTTCCATTTCCCTCCCCGTGACTGGTGGAGAAAAACTGTTTTTT.

Many counts were recorded for this clonotype. The chain uses TRBV29-1 and TRBJ1-5, with D tentatively TRBD1 (6 bases). Germline CDR1 reads SQVTM; CDR2 reads ANQGSEA. CDR3 length: 12 amino acids. V was clipped by 7 bases and J by 7 bases, with 14 bases between them. The CDR3, as DNA: TGCAGCGCACAACAGGGTACCCAGCCCCAGCATTTT. Translation gives CSAQQGTQPQHF.

This clonotype was counted ten times or more. The rearrangement uses TRBV7-8 and TRBJ1-2; D is unresolved. CDR3 length: 13 amino acids. Looked up from germline, CDR1 is SGHVS and CDR2 is FQNEAQ. Trimming took off 6 bases at V and 8 bases at J, with 16 bases between the two ends. The CDR3 DNA is TGTGCCAGCAGTGGGAGGTGGGAATCGGGCTACACCTTC. Its translation is CASSGRWESGYTF.

This clonotype was counted many times. The V and J genes are TRBV7-2 and TRBJ2-7; a weak D match, TRBD1 (7 bases). Deletions cut 1 base from V and 3 bases from J, with 19 bases between. This CDR3 contains 17 residues. Germline CDR1 is SGHTA and CDR2 is FQGNSA. CDR3 amino acids: CASSLGRDRIGGYEQYF. Here the CDR3 DNA reads TGTGCCAGCAGCTTAGGCCGGGACAGAATCGGGGGCTACGAGCAGTACTTC.

This clonotype was picked up many times. The DNA is left out, because the CDR3 cannot be placed on it with certainty; the CDR3 is given as TCRdb lists it. CDR3 sequence: CASSARDFRGTGELFF. The gene calls are TRBV9 and TRBJ2-2; TRBD2 is the table's D call, not checked against the DNA. CDR1 is SGDLS, CDR2 YYNGEE, per germline. Inclusive of both ends, the CDR3 amounts to 16 amino acids.

The chain employs TRBV6-1 and TRBJ2-7; 7 bases align to TRBD1. CDR1 and CDR2 (germline): MNHNS, SASEGT. J lost 3 bases, V lost 8 bases, and 10 bases had no gene match. The length of the CDR3 is 14 residues. The CDR3 spells CASESGTVYYEQYF. The CDR3 DNA reads as TGTGCCAGCGAATCCGGGACAGTCTACTACGAGCAGTACTTC.

This clonotype was observed at least ten times. The genes are TRBV18 and TRBJ2-3; D is undetermined. Trimming left V 3 bases short and J 1 base short, with 2 bases between. The CDR3 contains 12 residues. From germline, CDR1 is KGHSH and CDR2 LQKENI. The CDR3 region is CASSPRTDTQYF. CDR3 nucleotide sequence: TGTGCCAGCTCACCCCGCACAGATACGCAGTATTTT.